This T cell receptor (beta chain) derives from a study of cytomegalovirus exposure and HLA in healthy donors. Study-level points and caveats: Confirmation was obtained in vitro that three CMV-associated chains are specific for CMV antigens. As a later analysis showed, several of the most significant clusters appeared to be linked to common viral pathogens.

Vbeta (60) and Jbeta (13) primers were used in the PCR. Assay: immunoSEQ multiplex PCR; the TCRdb copy retains only in-frame clones and omits some. The sample contains approximately 160,000 clones, under 90% of which appear only once. Concerning this clone itself: Its antigen remains unknown.

CDR1 and CDR2 from the germline V gene are MNHEY and SMNVEV (reference sequence). The CDR3 sequence is 16 residues long. Deletions cut 6 bases from V and 1 base from J, with 16 bases between. The V call is TRBV27, the J call TRBJ1-5; tentative D call: TRBD1 (5 bases). The receptor was derived from a man younger than 45 in good health and CMV-seropositive. Sequencing used PBMCs. CDR3 DNA: TGTGCCAGCAGAAAAAGCTCGACAGAAAGCAATCAGCCCCAGCATTTT. Translated, it gives CASRKSSTESNQPQHF.